Shown below are 29 T cell receptor beta chains from a single sample sequenced in a study of graft-versus-host responses after intestinal transplantation. Sequencing was performed with immunoSEQ multiplex PCR; in TCRdb, only in-frame clones are kept and a portion is missing. The sample has 45,000 to 60,000 clones, 85% to 95% seen once. Their antigens remain unidentified. The sample consisted of unstimulated CD8+ T cells sorted from spleen or lymph node cells, taken before transplant. All receptors come from a human donor who was the organ donor for an intestinal transplant.

The rearrangement uses TRBV27 and TRBJ1-5, with D maybe TRBD1 (6 bases). Germline V lookup: CDR1 MNHEY, CDR2 SMNVEV (reference sequence). V was clipped by 3 bases and J by 4 bases, with 7 bases between them. CDR3 length equals 13 residues. In DNA form, the CDR3 reads TGTGCCAGCAGTTTGGGGGCTAATCAGCCCCAGCATTTT. It translates to CASSLGANQPQHF.

V is TRBV9 and J is TRBJ2-2, with TRBD2 matching 8 bases. Per germline, CDR1 SGDLS and CDR2 YYNGEE. This CDR3 spans 17 amino acids. The junction had 10 bases not matched to a gene; V was cut back by 2 bases and J by 4 bases. This CDR3 is CASSVYTGGPSTGELFF. The CDR3 nucleotides read TGTGCCAGCAGCGTGTATACGGGGGGGCCGAGCACCGGGGAGCTGTTTTTT. The full variable domain, its missing parts supplied by reference TRBV9 and TRBJ2-2, is DSGVTQTPKHLITATGQRVTLRCSPRSGDLSVYWYQQSLDQGLQFLIQYYNGEERAKGNILERFSAQQFPDLHSELNLSSLELGDSALYFCASSVYTGGPSTGELFFGEGSRLTVL.

The chain is built from TRBV27 and TRBJ2-1, with D perhaps TRBD1 or TRBD2 (5 bases each). Germline lookup yields CDR1 MNHEY and CDR2 SMNVEV (reference sequence). The V and J ends lost 5 bases and 0 bases respectively, with 17 bases between them. The CDR3 loop spans 17 amino acids. CDR3 region: CASSRQGELSSYNEQFF. In DNA, the CDR3 is TGTGCCAGCAGTCGACAAGGGGAGTTAAGCTCCTACAATGAGCAGTTCTTC.

The count of this clone is one. The chain has TRBV28 and TRBJ1-2; 9 bases align to TRBD1. From germline, CDR1 is MDHEN and CDR2 SYDVKM. The CDR3 length is 12 residues. V was pared by 11 bases and J by 7 bases, with 8 bases of the junction left unmatched. CDR3 in DNA: TGTGCCGGACAGGGGTTAGTGGGTGGCTACACCTTC. It yields the protein CAGQGLVGGYTF.

The J gene is TRBJ2-1, the V gene TRBV11-2, with unresolved D. V shed 0 bases and J shed 8 bases, with 8 bases lying between them. The CDR3 loop spans 13 amino acids. The V gene's germline CDR1 is SGHAT and CDR2 FQNNGV. Here the CDR3 reads CASSLERFYEQFF. CDR3 nucleotide sequence: TGTGCCAGCAGCTTAGAACGGTTCTATGAGCAGTTCTTC.

The V call is TRBV27, the J call TRBJ1-1; TRBD1 is a possible D gene (5 bases). The length of the CDR3 is 17 residues. The V gene lost 0 bases and the J gene lost 0 bases, with 14 bases spanning the gap. Germline V lookup: CDR1 MNHEY, CDR2 SMNVEV (reference sequence). CDR3 region: CASSLSVGDALNTEAFF. CDR3 coding DNA: TGTGCCAGCAGTTTATCCGTCGGGGACGCATTGAACACTGAAGCTTTCTTT.

This rearrangement joins TRBV7-6 to TRBJ2-7; a possible D gene is TRBD1 (5 bases). Germline CDR1 reads SGHVS; CDR2 reads FNYEAQ. The CDR3 runs to 11 residues. Trimming pared 4 bases from V and 6 bases from J, leaving 7 bases between. The CDR3 DNA reads as TGTGCCAGCAGCTCAACAGGCGAGCAGTACTTC. Its translation is CASSSTGEQYF.

CDR3 nucleotides: TGTGCCAGCATCCCCGGGGGGCAAATCTACGAGCAGTACTTC. Its translation is CASIPGGQIYEQYF. The chain joins TRBV7-8 to TRBJ2-7; possible D gene TRBD2, 7 bases. Germline V gene data show CDR1 as SGHVS and CDR2 as FQNEAQ. CDR3 length: 14 residues. V lost 7 bases to trimming and J lost 3 bases, with 16 bases between them.

The chain has TRBV28 and TRBJ2-7, with D tentatively TRBD1 or TRBD2 (6 bases each). Germline V gene lookup returns CDR1 MDHEN and CDR2 SYDVKM. The CDR3 sequence is 15 residues long. The ends were cut back, 3 bases at V and 2 bases at J, with 14 bases in the middle. The CDR3 DNA sequence: TGTGCCAGCAGTTTGCGGGACACCTTAACCTACGAGCAGTACTTC. Translating it yields CASSLRDTLTYEQYF.

This rearrangement joins TRBV27 to TRBJ2-1, with 12 bases that match TRBD2. CDR3 size: 18 residues. Germline lookup yields CDR1 MNHEY and CDR2 SMNVEV (reference sequence). With 1 base clipped from V and 1 base from J, the junction kept 5 bases outside the gene matches. CDR3 protein: CASSLLASGGASYNEQFF. The CDR3 coding sequence is TGTGCCAGCAGTTTATTGGCTAGCGGGGGGGCTTCCTACAATGAGCAGTTCTTC.

This chain links TRBV11-3 with TRBJ2-5; 12 bases map to TRBD1. The DNA end lines up better with TRBJ2-7; the J call may be wrong. The CDR3 totals 15 residues. Germline CDR1 is SGHNT and CDR2 is YENEEA. This chain's CDR3 is CASSGRDRGQYEQYF. The DNA of the CDR3 is TGTGCCAGCAGCGGCCGGGACAGGGGGCAATACGAGCAGTACTTC.

The rearrangement links TRBV9 to TRBJ2-1; perhaps TRBD2 as D (5 bases). The length of the CDR3 is 12 residues. Between the trimmed V and J ends, which lost 3 bases and 10 bases, there was a span of 11 bases. CDR1 and CDR2 from the germline V gene are SGDLS and YYNGEE. In DNA, the CDR3 is TGTGCCAGCAGCGGGAGCGGCCGGGAGCAGTTCTTC. Its protein is CASSGSGREQFF.

The CDR3 loop is CASSLDRGNSNTGELFF. The CDR3 nucleotides read TGTGCCAGCAGCTTGGACAGGGGTAATTCGAACACCGGGGAGCTGTTTTTT. This chain uses TRBV11-3 with TRBJ2-2, with 9 bases that match TRBD1. The germline V gene encodes CDR1 SGHNT and CDR2 YENEEA. CDR3 length: 17 amino acids. The V segment lost 3 bases and the J segment 0 bases; nucleotides outside the gene matches: 5.

About this clone: Relative to the germline gene, one junction end is altered; a read error may explain this. The CDR3 DNA is TGTGCCAGTAGTCTAGACCCTTGGACAGTGGGGAGTCATCAGCCCCAGCATTTT. Encoded protein: CASSLDPWTVGSHQPQHF. The V and J genes are TRBV19 and TRBJ1-5, with D tentatively TRBD1 (6 bases). CDR1 and CDR2 (germline): LNHDA, SQIVND (reference sequence). There are 18 residues in the CDR3.

V gene TRBV5-1 combines with J gene TRBJ2-7; unclear D gene. In germline, CDR1 is SGHRS, CDR2 YFSETQ. The CDR3 runs to 12 residues. The V and J ends lost 5 bases and 6 bases respectively, with 12 bases between them. CDR3 in amino acids: CASRPSPGEQYF. CDR3 nucleotides: TGCGCCAGCAGACCCTCTCCAGGCGAGCAGTACTTC.

The chain combines TRBV27 with TRBJ1-5, with TRBD1 matching 7 bases. This CDR3 has 14 residues. Germline lookup yields CDR1 MNHEY and CDR2 SMNVEV (reference sequence). The junction had 2 bases not matched to a gene; V was cut back by 3 bases and J by 3 bases. In DNA form, the CDR3 reads TGTGCCAGCAGTTTGGGGACAGCCAATCAGCCCCAGCATTTT. Protein sequence: CASSLGTANQPQHF.

J is TRBJ1-4 and V is TRBV27; 8 bases agree with TRBD1. After removal of 6 bases from V and 6 bases from J, the junction contained 6 bases not matched to a gene. Germline CDR1 reads MNHEY; CDR2 reads SMNVEV (reference sequence). This CDR3 is built from 14 residues. DNA of the CDR3: TGTGCCAGCAGACAACAGGGGGATTATGAAAAACTGTTTTTT. This gives the protein CASRQQGDYEKLFF. Supplemented by reference TRBV27 and TRBJ1-4, the full variable domain reads EAQVTQNPRYLITVTGKKLTVTCSQNMNHEYMSWYRQDPGLGLRQIYYSMNVEVTDKGDVPEGYKVSRKEKRNFPLILESPSPNQTSLYFCASRQQGDYEKLFFGSGTQLSVL.

This clone was seen just once. The genes are TRBV4-3 and TRBJ2-3, with D hard to call. Germline-derived CDR1 and CDR2 are LGHNA and YSLEER. CDR3 length: 16 amino acids. V shed 0 bases and J shed 2 bases, with 12 bases lying between them. The CDR3 coding sequence is TGCGCCAGCAGCCAAGAATCCCCGGCGTCCACAGATACGCAGTATTTT. Its protein product is CASSQESPASTDTQYF.

V gene TRBV27 combines with J gene TRBJ2-7, with 7 bases matching TRBD2. This CDR3 comprises 13 residues. Per the germline V gene, CDR1 is MNHEY and CDR2 is SMNVEV (reference sequence). J lost 5 bases, V lost 5 bases, and 6 bases had no gene match. The CDR3 reads CASSTTSAHEQYF. DNA for the CDR3: TGTGCCAGCAGTACAACTAGCGCTCACGAGCAGTACTTC.

The chain is built from TRBV27 and TRBJ1-2; 9 nucleotides line up with TRBD1. The CDR3 is 15 amino acids. Germline lookup yields CDR1 MNHEY and CDR2 SMNVEV (reference sequence). Trimming took 3 bases from V and 8 from J; bases not matched to a gene: 10. CDR3 in amino acids: CASSFLRQGGFGYTF. CDR3 coding DNA: TGTGCCAGCAGTTTCCTGAGACAGGGGGGATTCGGCTACACCTTC.

V is TRBV27 and J is TRBJ1-1; D gene ambiguous. The length of the CDR3 is 14 residues. Germline V gene lookup returns CDR1 MNHEY and CDR2 SMNVEV (reference sequence). V was clipped by 6 bases and J by 4 bases, with 15 bases between them. CDR3 residues: CASSLIGESTEAFF. The CDR3 coding sequence is TGTGCCAGCAGCCTGATTGGAGAGAGCACTGAAGCTTTCTTT.

The rearrangement joins TRBV9 to TRBJ2-7; TRBD1 matches at 7 bases. The CDR3 loop spans 15 amino acids. V shed 3 bases, J shed 3 bases, and the junction held 9 bases outside the gene matches. Looked up from germline, CDR1 is SGDLS and CDR2 is YYNGEE. CDR3 DNA sequence: TGTGCCAGCAGCGGAGGGGGCGGCAGCGACTACGAGCAGTACTTC. Translating gives CASSGGGGSDYEQYF. Drawing the rest from reference TRBV9 and TRBJ2-7, the complete variable domain is DSGVTQTPKHLITATGQRVTLRCSPRSGDLSVYWYQQSLDQGLQFLIQYYNGEERAKGNILERFSAQQFPDLHSELNLSSLELGDSALYFCASSGGGGSDYEQYFGPGTRLTVT.

The CDR3 DNA is TGTGCCAGCAGCTCGAATGCAGGGGTGATTAATTCACCCCTCCACTTT. Its protein product is CASSSNAGVINSPLHF. This rearrangement joins TRBV7-9 to TRBJ1-6, with a tentative D call TRBD1 (6 bases). The V gene's germline CDR1 is SEHNR and CDR2 FQNEAQ (reference sequence). Trimming removed 4 bases from V and 6 bases from J, with 16 bases in between. This CDR3 is built from 16 residues.

V gene TRBV16 combines with J gene TRBJ2-7, with 12 bases that match TRBD1. The J segment lost 4 bases and the V segment lost 5 bases, leaving 9 bases of the junction unmatched. The CDR3 loop spans 16 amino acids. Germline CDR1 and CDR2: KGHSY and FQNENV. The CDR3 region is CASSKPRGQGAYEQYF. The CDR3 coding sequence is TGTGCCAGCAGCAAACCCCGGGGACAGGGGGCTTACGAGCAGTACTTC.

The rearrangement uses TRBV7-9 and TRBJ2-1; D not resolved. The V end was cut by 6 bases, the J end by 6 bases, with 6 bases between. This CDR3 contains 11 residues. Germline lookup yields CDR1 SEHNR and CDR2 FQNEAQ (reference sequence). CDR3 bases: TGTGCCAGCAGGGAAACCAATGAGCAGTTCTTC. Its protein product is CASRETNEQFF.

The CDR3 coding sequence is TGTGCCAGCAGCCCACAGGGCTGGAGCTCCTACGAGCAGTACTTC. This codes for CASSPQGWSSYEQYF. The chain employs TRBV5-5 and TRBJ2-7; D possibly corresponds to TRBD1 (6 bases). The V and J ends lost 4 bases and 0 bases respectively, with 14 bases between them. Germline CDR1 is SGHKS and CDR2 is YYEKEE (reference sequence). CDR3 size: 15 residues. Complete variable domain (other parts from reference TRBV5-5 and TRBJ2-7): DAGVTQSPTHLIKTRGQQVTLRCSPISGHKSVSWYQQVLGQGPQFIFQYYEKEERGRGNFPDRFSARQFPNYSSELNVNALLLGDSALYLCASSPQGWSSYEQYFGPGTRLTVT.

This chain joins TRBV28 and TRBJ2-1; D call uncertain. Trimming shortened V by 5 bases and J by 4 bases, and 21 bases separated the two germline ends. The CDR3 length is 17 residues. In germline, CDR1 is MDHEN, CDR2 SYDVKM. The CDR3 reads CASSLTPRKAAYNEQFF. The CDR3 nucleotides read TGTGCCAGCAGTCTTACCCCTAGGAAGGCAGCATACAATGAGCAGTTCTTC.

The V gene is TRBV5-1, the J gene TRBJ1-1; tentatively, D is TRBD1 (5 bases). The CDR3 spans 15 residues. V lost 0 bases, J lost 1 base, and 10 bases lay in between. CDR1 and CDR2 (germline): SGHRS, YFSETQ. The CDR3 spells CASSLAGRGNTEAFF. The CDR3 nucleotides read TGCGCCAGCAGCTTGGCAGGGCGGGGGAACACTGAAGCTTTCTTT.

This clone was seen a handful of times. V is TRBV5-6 and J is TRBJ2-1; D perhaps matches TRBD2 (7 bases). This CDR3 contains 16 residues. V lost 0 bases, J lost 6 bases, and 16 bases lay in between. Germline V CDR1 and CDR2: SGHDT, YYEEEE. CDR3 sequence (DNA): TGTGCCAGCAGCTTGGCCCTGGGGGGGCCTCTCAATGAGCAGTTCTTC. It codes for CASSLALGGPLNEQFF.